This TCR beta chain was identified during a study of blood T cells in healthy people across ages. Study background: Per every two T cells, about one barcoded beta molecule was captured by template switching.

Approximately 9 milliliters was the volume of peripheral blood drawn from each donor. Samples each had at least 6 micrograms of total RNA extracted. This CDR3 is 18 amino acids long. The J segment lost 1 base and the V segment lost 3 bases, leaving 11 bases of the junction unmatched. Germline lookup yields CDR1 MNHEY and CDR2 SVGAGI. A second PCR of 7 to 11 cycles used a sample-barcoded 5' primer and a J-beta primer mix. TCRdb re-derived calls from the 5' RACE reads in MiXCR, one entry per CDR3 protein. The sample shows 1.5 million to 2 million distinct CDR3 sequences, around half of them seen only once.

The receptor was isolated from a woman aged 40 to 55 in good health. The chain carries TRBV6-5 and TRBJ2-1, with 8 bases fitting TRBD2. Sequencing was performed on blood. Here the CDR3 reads CASSYSPTGGESYNEQFF. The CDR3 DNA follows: TGTGCCAGCAGTTATTCGCCGACCGGGGGGGAGTCCTACAATGAGCAGTTCTTC.